This TCR beta chain stems from a study of T cell responses to AZD1222 COVID-19 vaccine (dated by TCRdb to the early 2020s). About the full investigation: TCR sequencing covered more than 230 trial participants: 200 to 210 given two doses of AZD1222 and 26 given two doses of MenACWY control vaccine. Trial participants were enrolled by age into subgroups of 18-55, 56-69 and 70-plus years, and around 150, 28 and 57 TCR-sequenced participants, respectively, were included in these subgroups.

The CDR3 regions of human TCRbeta chains were analyzed by immunosequencing. The original methods were these. TCRs in the repertoires were compared against a reference library of SARS-CoV-2-specific TCRs that had been generated with the MIRA antigen-specificity platform. Breadth meant the fraction of unique TCRs that were SARS-CoV-2-associated, whereas depth meant the fraction of total T cells that were SARS-CoV-2-associated. Using the MIRA data, each spike-specific TCR was assigned both to the spike region to which the TCR was reactive and to a CD4 or CD8 class. Log10-transformed breadth and depth values were compared by one-way ANOVA with Sidak's multiple comparisons tests. Here the immuneACCESS table is served through TCRdb, limited to in-frame sequences with V and J called. Missing clones are a known gap in these copies; in checked studies unresolved V genes cover under half, and the rest lacks a known reason. Clone size and the V and J calls come from that table; the DNA yielded D and trimming. This sample gives about 180,000 clones in total; over 90% of them show up just once. The ten largest clones add up to less than 2.5% of the sample.

V is cut by 8 bases and J by 9 bases, and the space between the germline ends is 11 bases. The CDR3 runs 11 amino acids, cysteine and phenylalanine included. The only DNA kept is the CDR3, 33 bases in frame from the first base. From the germline V gene (reference sequence), CDR1 is MNHEY and CDR2 is SMNVEV. The time point label, read with the paper, signifies: about 28 days (+/-7) after the second vaccine dose. AZD1222 recipients whose second dose came at about 4 weeks and those whose second dose came at about 12 weeks were combined into one group, since spike-specific TCR depth and breadth did not differ between the two schedules. Samples from vaccinated people were obtained from the UK trials COV001 and COV002, which included a single-blind randomized controlled phase 2/3 trial of AZD1222 (ChAdOx1 nCoV-19) in healthy adults. For TCRbeta chain sequencing, PBMC samples were collected from trial participants at day 0 and at day 28 after the second dose.

Remarks on this clone: Its antigen remains undetermined. Per-nucleotide qualities are absent, and no much larger clonotype sits a single base away.

General findings and caveats noted by the study authors: In the small 56-69-year group, the increase in depth fell short of significance, most likely because of low power. A significant rise in spike-specific TCR breadth and depth was observed after two AZD1222 doses relative to day 0 and relative to MenACWY recipients. Most participants were white British and females outnumbered males, and the authors suggested that clonal diversity may have been underestimated. The vaccine-associated CD4 TCRs covered the entire spike protein, and the dominant responses fell in regions 160-218 and 743-854. Only five or six AZD1222 recipients were SARS-CoV-2 seropositive at baseline, limiting conclusions about previously exposed vaccinees. Nearly half of unique spike-specific TCRs reportedly recognized epitopes outside regions mutated in the B.1.351 and B.1.1.7 variants. Because no samples from the day 14 peak response were available, repertoires could be characterized only after the peak T cell response.

The receptor chain draws on TRBV27 and TRBJ2-1; the D region is possibly TRBD1 or TRBD2, each matching across 5 bases. The sample in question was peripheral blood, obtained 28 days after the second AZD1222 dose. This receptor was identified in an adult who received the AZD1222 COVID-19 vaccine. The CDR3 corresponds to CASPGQGEQFF. The DNA sequence reads TGTGCCAGCCCGGGGCAAGGTGAGCAGTTCTTC.